The 10 T cell receptor beta chains given below trace back to one sample, sequenced in a study of human T cells and chemical hapten exposure (dated by TCRdb to the early 2020s). Library generation was performed with RACE. The run used a NextSeq 500. TCRdb reworked the public reads: Q25 trimming with fastp, MiXCR clone assembly, productive beta chains retained. A single entry per CDR3 protein holds the most common genes and DNA from its merged rows. Counted in this sample were tens of thousands of distinct CDR3 sequences; over 7.5% of them appeared once. The top ten constitute approximately 26% of the sample. Sample time point, as interpreted from the label and publication: patch test 3, about 24 weeks after DPC sensitization. Sample treatment or condition, as interpreted from the label and publication: therapeutic diphenylcyclopropenone sensitization with weekly scalp DPC. Total RNA was extracted from unfractionated whole blood collected in Tempus Blood RNA tubes.

Sequenced material: whole blood, taken in connection with sensitization to the hapten diphenylcyclopropenone (DPC). The origin of the receptors is a man aged 45-65 years with alopecia areata. Some clones in this sample may be carry-over from other donors' samples.

This clonotype came up a few times. V and J are TRBV6-6 and TRBJ1-6; 9 bases line up with TRBD1. The CDR3 is 18 residues long. Germline V gene sequence: CDR1 MNHNY, CDR2 SVGAGI (reference sequence). V lost 4 bases and J lost 7; bases outside the gene matches: 14. Here the CDR3 reads CASSSSRDRVSYNSPLHF. CDR3 sequence (DNA): TGTGCCAGCAGTTCCAGCCGGGACAGGGTATCTTACAATTCACCCCTCCACTTT.

This clonotype has only a few counts. The V gene is TRBV3-1, the J gene TRBJ2-7; D not certain. The CDR3 totals 15 residues. The V gene lost 0 bases and the J gene lost 0 bases, with 9 bases spanning the gap. Germline values: CDR1 LGHDT, CDR2 YNNKEL (reference sequence). The CDR3 reads CASSQDGSFSYEQYF. Written as DNA, the CDR3 is TGTGCCAGCAGCCAAGACGGTTCCTTCTCCTACGAGCAGTACTTC.

This clonotype was detected ten times or more. The chain links TRBV19 to TRBJ2-3; D remains unclear. Trimming stripped 10 bases from V and 0 bases from J, with 11 bases between. The CDR3 contains 13 residues. In germline, CDR1 is LNHDA, CDR2 SQIVND (reference sequence). Written as DNA, the CDR3 is TGTGCCACCGGACGGACCAGCACAGATACGCAGTATTTT. Translating it yields CATGRTSTDTQYF.

In this sample, this clonotype turned up a few times. V is TRBV3-1 and J is TRBJ2-2; 9 positions match TRBD1. The CDR3 is made up of 18 amino acids. V trimming: 0 bases; J trimming: 6 bases; junction bases outside the gene matches: 11. CDR1 is LGHDT and CDR2 is YNNKEL in the germline V gene (reference sequence). CDR3 nucleotides: TGTGCCAGCAGCCAAGAGATGGGACAGGGTGGAATTCCCGGGGAGCTGTTTTTT. It encodes CASSQEMGQGGIPGELFF.

This clonotype was recorded once. DNA for the CDR3: TGTGCCAGCAGTCCCCCACCGTATGAGCAGTTCTTC. Amino acid sequence: CASSPPPYEQFF. The V gene is TRBV12-3 or TRBV12-4, the J gene TRBJ2-1; D gene uncertain. The CDR3 has 12 residues. The ends were cut back, 5 bases at V and 8 bases at J, with 10 bases in the middle.

This clonotype was detected ten times or more. The rearrangement joins TRBV11-3 to TRBJ2-1, with 13 nucleotides matching TRBD2. This CDR3 spans 17 amino acids. V shed 5 bases and J 6 bases; nucleotides not matched to a gene: 10. Germline V gene lookup returns CDR1 SGHNT and CDR2 YENEEA. The CDR3 here is CASSPRTSGSGVNEQFF. CDR3 in DNA: TGTGCCAGCAGCCCCAGGACTAGCGGGAGTGGGGTCAATGAGCAGTTCTTC.

At least ten counts were recorded for this clonotype. This chain joins TRBV7-9 and TRBJ2-1; D is uncertain. The CDR3 totals 11 residues. CDR1 and CDR2 (germline): SEHNR, FQNEAQ (reference sequence). Trimming stripped 5 bases from V and 4 bases from J, with 3 bases between. CDR3 residues: CASSRYNEQFF. The CDR3 DNA is TGTGCCAGCAGCCGGTACAATGAGCAGTTCTTC.

This clonotype has just a few counts. The chain uses TRBV27 and TRBJ2-2, with 11 nucleotides matching TRBD1. V was pared by 5 bases and J by 5 bases, with 4 bases of the junction left unmatched. Per germline, CDR1 MNHEY and CDR2 SMNVEV (reference sequence). The CDR3 is made up of 15 amino acids. CDR3 nucleotides: TGTGCCAGCAGTCAGGGACAGGGGGTGACCGGGGAGCTGTTTTTT. Its translation is CASSQGQGVTGELFF.

This clonotype showed up many times. The gene calls are TRBV6-2 or TRBV6-3 and TRBJ2-1; 10 bases align to TRBD2. The V gene's germline CDR1 is MNHEY and CDR2 SVGEGT. The CDR3 has 15 residues. V lost 7 bases, J lost 4 bases, and 7 bases stayed unmatched. The CDR3 nucleotides are TGTGCCAGCAAGTCAGCGGGAGGGAGTTACAATGAGCAGTTCTTC. This gives the protein CASKSAGGSYNEQFF.

This chain's CDR3 is CRSIPHRYSNQPQHF. CDR3 DNA sequence: TGCAGGAGCATTCCGCATAGATATAGCAATCAGCCCCAGCATTTT. The chain carries TRBV20-1 and TRBJ1-5; no clear D gene. Germline V CDR1 and CDR2: DFQATT, SNEGSKA (reference sequence). This CDR3 is built from 15 residues.